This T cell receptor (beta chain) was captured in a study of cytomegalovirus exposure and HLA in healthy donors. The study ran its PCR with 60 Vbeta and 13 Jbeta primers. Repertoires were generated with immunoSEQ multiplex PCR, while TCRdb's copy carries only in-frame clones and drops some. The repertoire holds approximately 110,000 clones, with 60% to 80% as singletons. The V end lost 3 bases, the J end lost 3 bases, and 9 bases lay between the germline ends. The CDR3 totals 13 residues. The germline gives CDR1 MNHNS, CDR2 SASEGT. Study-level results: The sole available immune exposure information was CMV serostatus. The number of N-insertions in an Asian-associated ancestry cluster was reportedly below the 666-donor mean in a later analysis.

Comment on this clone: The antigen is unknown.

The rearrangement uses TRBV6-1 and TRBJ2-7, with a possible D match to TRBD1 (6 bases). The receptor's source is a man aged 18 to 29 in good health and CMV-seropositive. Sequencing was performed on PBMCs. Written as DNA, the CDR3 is TGTGCCAGCAGTGATCAGGGGCACTACGAGCAGTACTTC. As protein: CASSDQGHYEQYF.